This TCR beta chain was captured in a study of blood T cell repertoires in COVID-19. Study background: Some COVID-19 samples were acute and others convalescent; all came from the United States, Italy and Spain. Sources were T cells, B-cell-depleted T cells, or PBMCs; the material itself was cDNA or gDNA.

In the original workflow: From reference gene primer amplification, estimates of nucleated cell counts were derived. The method was immunoSEQ multiplex PCR; TCRdb's version includes in-frame clones alone and lacks a portion of them. The D gene and trimming were derived from the DNA, and the V and J assignments and clone size from that table. The profile shows around 100,000 clones, around 90% of them singletons. The TCR was taken from a man aged 45-60 years with acute or convalescent COVID-19. Material for sequencing was peripheral blood.

The CDR3 DNA follows: TGTGCCAGCAGCCAAGGCCCCCGAGCGATTAGCAATCAGCCCCAGCATTTT. Translation: CASSQGPRAISNQPQHF. This chain uses TRBV4-2 with TRBJ1-5; D remains unclear. The V gene's germline CDR1 is LGHNA and CDR2 YNFKEQ. CDR3 length equals 17 residues. The germline V and J ends were trimmed by 1 base and 0 bases, with 13 bases remaining between them.